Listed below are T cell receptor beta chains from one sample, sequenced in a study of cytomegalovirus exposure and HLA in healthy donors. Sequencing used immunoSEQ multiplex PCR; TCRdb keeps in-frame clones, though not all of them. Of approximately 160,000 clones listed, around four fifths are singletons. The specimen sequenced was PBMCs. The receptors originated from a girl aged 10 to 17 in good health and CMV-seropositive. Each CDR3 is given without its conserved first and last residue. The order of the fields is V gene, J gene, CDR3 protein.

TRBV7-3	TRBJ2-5	ASSLRGLAGGFQETQY
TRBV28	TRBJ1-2	ASSPDRAYGYT
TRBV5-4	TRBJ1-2	ASSLANSYGYT
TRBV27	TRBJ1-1	ASWPTGGSPEAF
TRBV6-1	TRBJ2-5	ASSEQTTSGWSFRETQY
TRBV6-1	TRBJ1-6	ASSPTGTGNSPLH
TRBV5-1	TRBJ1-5	ASSLDSGAKPQH
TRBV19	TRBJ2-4	ASSASGTGRNIQY
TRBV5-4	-	ASSRVGSYEQY
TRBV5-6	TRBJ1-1	ASSLGTMNTEAF
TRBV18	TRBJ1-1	ASSPPGQGNTEAF
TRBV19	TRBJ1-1	ASQQGVINTEAF
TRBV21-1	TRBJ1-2	ASSKRSRGWNGYT
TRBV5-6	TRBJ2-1	ASSLGGGFYEQF
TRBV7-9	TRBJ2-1	ASSMDGVTKF
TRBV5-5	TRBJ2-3	ASSFSPMTSGGTDTQY
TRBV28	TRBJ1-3	ASFTGSGNTIY
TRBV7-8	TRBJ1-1	ASSLADRGDTEAF
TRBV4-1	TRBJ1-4	ASSRIGLKNEKLF
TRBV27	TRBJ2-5	ASSAHSRPQETQY
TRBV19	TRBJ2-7	ASSIETPYEQY
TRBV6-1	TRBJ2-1	ASLPDRASYNEQF
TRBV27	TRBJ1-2	ASSLLYGISPGGYT
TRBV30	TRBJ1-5	AWSDNSRMNQPQH
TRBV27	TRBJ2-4	ASRTQGENIQY
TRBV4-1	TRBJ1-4	ASSQVQQGANNEKLF
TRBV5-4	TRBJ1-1	ASSLYHRVQSGPDEAF
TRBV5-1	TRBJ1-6	ASSPEGPEVGPLH
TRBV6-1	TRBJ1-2	ASSISAHGYT
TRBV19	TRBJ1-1	ASSFIRGTEAF
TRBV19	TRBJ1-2	ASSIGRRYGYT
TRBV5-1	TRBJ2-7	ASSLYRGFNEQY
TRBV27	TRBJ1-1	ASRGSGTGNTEAF
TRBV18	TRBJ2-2	ASSPPLGLSTGELF
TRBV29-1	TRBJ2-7	SVEEARGREQY
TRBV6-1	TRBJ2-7	ASTGVAGYYEQY
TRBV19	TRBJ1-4	ASNARTANEKLF
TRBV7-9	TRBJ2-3	ASSLVQRNTDTQY
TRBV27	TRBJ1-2	ASSRQQLNYGYT
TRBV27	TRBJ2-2	ASSLFGGRTGELF
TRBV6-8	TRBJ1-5	ASSDPKGHNQPQH
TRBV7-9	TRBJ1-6	ASSFPLRPGTGWSPLH
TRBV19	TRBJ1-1	ASSIPAGTEAF
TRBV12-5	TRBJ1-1	ASGLRVTAKMNTEAF
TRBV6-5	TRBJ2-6	ASSYAHAGANVLT
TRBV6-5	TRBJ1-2	ASSAQWDYGYT
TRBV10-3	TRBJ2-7	AIRDLRAGAAGEQY
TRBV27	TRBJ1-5	ASSLSGAYSNQPQH
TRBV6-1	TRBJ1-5	ASSDRDRGEWQPQH
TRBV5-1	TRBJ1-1	ASSLGPMNTEAF
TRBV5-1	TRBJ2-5	ASSQYQETQY
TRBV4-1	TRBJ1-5	ASSLSQGASNQPQH